The 15 T cell receptor beta chains presented below share a single source sample, sequenced in a study of patients and donors after allogeneic stem cell transplantation. TCRdb fed the RT-PCR reads into MiXCR, producing one record per CDR3 protein. The repertoire holds just over 55,000 distinct CDR3 sequences, with more than 10% as singletons. The sample consisted of blood, either unsorted or a sorted T cell fraction (not recorded which). The receptors come from a human donor who was either an allogeneic HSCT recipient or a stem cell or donor lymphocyte infusion donor (not recorded which). It is not recorded whose cells these are; they may come from a transplant donor.

This clonotype appeared a few times. This chain links TRBV14 with TRBJ1-2; no clear D gene. The germline gives CDR1 SGHDN, CDR2 FVKESK. The CDR3 loop spans 15 amino acids. V was trimmed by 1 base and J by 4 bases, leaving 13 bases between them. The CDR3: CASSQAVGFGYGYTF. For the CDR3, the DNA is TGTGCCAGCAGCCAAGCAGTGGGATTCGGCTATGGCTACACCTTC.

This clonotype was picked up a small number of times. V gene TRBV7-6 combines with J gene TRBJ2-7, with 8 bases fitting TRBD1. The CDR3 covers 14 residues. J gave up 6 bases and V 1 base, and 5 bases lay outside the gene matches. Germline V lookup: CDR1 SGHVS, CDR2 FNYEAQ. The CDR3 nucleotides read TGTGCCAGCAGCTTAGTTGGACAGGGAGGCGAGCAGTACTTC. Residues: CASSLVGQGGEQYF.

The chain has TRBV20-1 and TRBJ2-2, with D perhaps TRBD2 (6 bases). Germline V gene lookup returns CDR1 DFQATT and CDR2 SNEGSKA (reference sequence). The CDR3 totals 14 residues. Deletions cut 6 bases from V and 2 bases from J, with 13 bases between. The CDR3 reads CSAALEGNTGELFF. CDR3 sequence (DNA): TGCAGTGCCGCCTTGGAGGGAAACACCGGGGAGCTGTTTTTT.

This chain joins TRBV15 and TRBJ2-1; 12 bases line up with TRBD2. CDR1 and CDR2 from the germline V gene are LNHNV and YYDKDF (reference sequence). This CDR3 has 17 residues. Trimming took 3 bases from V and 7 from J; bases not matched to a gene: 10. CDR3 in DNA: TGTGCCACCAGCAGGCCAGCCGGACTAGCGGGATATAATGAGCAGTTCTTC. This codes for CATSRPAGLAGYNEQFF.

This clonotype was seen only a few times. This chain uses TRBV13 with TRBJ2-7; unclear D gene. V lost 1 base and J lost 0, with 10 bases in between. Per the germline V gene, CDR1 is PRHDT and CDR2 is FYEKMQ (reference sequence). The CDR3 has 15 amino acids. The CDR3 spells CASSLDSLYSYEQYF. In nucleotides, the CDR3 is TGTGCCAGCAGCTTAGATAGCTTATACTCCTACGAGCAGTACTTC.

Ten or more counts support this clonotype. This chain connects TRBV27 to TRBJ1-1; 7 bases are shared with TRBD1. The CDR3 loop spans 13 amino acids. Trimming took 8 bases from V and 7 from J; bases not matched to a gene: 10. Germline V gives CDR1 MNHEY, CDR2 SMNVEV (reference sequence). CDR3 sequence reads: CASDRQGGGEAFF. The DNA for the CDR3 is TGTGCCAGCGACCGACAGGGAGGGGGTGAAGCTTTCTTT.

The chain links TRBV19 to TRBJ2-5, with D uncertain. The CDR3 has 11 amino acids. V lost 0 bases and J lost 5, with 1 base in between. Per germline, CDR1 LNHDA and CDR2 SQIVND (reference sequence). CDR3 protein: CASSIEETQYF. CDR3 DNA: TGTGCCAGTAGTATAGAGGAGACCCAGTACTTC. The variable domain in full, with the rest retrieved from reference TRBV19 and TRBJ2-5, is DGGITQSPKYLFRKEGQNVTLSCEQNLNHDAMYWYRQDPGQGLRLIYYSQIVNDFQKGDIAEGYSVSREKKESFPLTVTSAQKNPTAFYLCASSIEETQYFGPGTRLLVL.

The chain couples TRBV5-1 to TRBJ2-7; possibly TRBD2 for D (6 bases). With 4 bases removed from V and 0 bases from J, the gap between germline ends came to 11 bases. This CDR3 is 14 amino acids long. From germline, CDR1 is SGHRS and CDR2 YFSETQ. The CDR3, as DNA: TGCGCCAGCAGCCCCTTCGGGAGCTCCTACGAGCAGTACTTC. It is translated as CASSPFGSSYEQYF.

This clonotype has at least ten counts. J is TRBJ1-6 and V is TRBV7-2, with 11 bases lining up with TRBD1. The CDR3 covers 16 residues. The ends lost 3 bases at V and 7 bases at J; junction bases unmatched: 5. Germline V gene lookup returns CDR1 SGHTA and CDR2 FQGNSA. The CDR3 DNA reads TGTGCCAGCAGCTTCCCCGGGACAGGGGGGAATTCACCCCTCCACTTT. It codes for CASSFPGTGGNSPLHF.

The chain uses TRBV7-9 and TRBJ1-1; 8 bases are shared with TRBD1. J lost 8 bases, V lost 4 bases, and 6 bases had no gene match. Looked up from germline, CDR1 is SEHNR and CDR2 is FQNEAQ (reference sequence). The CDR3 consists of 13 residues. The CDR3 reads CASSWGDRPEAFF. DNA of the CDR3: TGTGCCAGCAGCTGGGGGGACAGGCCGGAAGCTTTCTTT. The full variable domain, its missing parts supplied by reference TRBV7-9 and TRBJ1-1, is DTGVSQNPRHKITKRGQNVTFRCDPISEHNRLYWYRQTLGQGPEFLTYFQNEAQLEKSRLLSDRFSAERPKGSFSTLEIQRTEQGDSAMYLCASSWGDRPEAFFGQGTRLTVV.

V gene TRBV5-1 combines with J gene TRBJ2-3; the D call may be TRBD1 or TRBD2 (5 bases each). CDR1 SGHRS and CDR2 YFSETQ come from the germline V gene. The CDR3 totals 14 residues. Trimming stripped 1 base from V and 4 bases from J, with 10 bases between. CDR3 in amino acids: CASSLRDQPDTQYF. As DNA, the CDR3 is TGCGCCAGCAGCTTGCGGGACCAACCAGATACGCAGTATTTT. The full variable domain, rest sourced from reference TRBV5-1 and TRBJ2-3, is KAGVTQTPRYLIKTRGQQVTLSCSPISGHRSVSWYQQTPGQGLQFLFEYFSETQRNKGNFPGRFSGRQFSNSRSEMNVSTLELGDSALYLCASSLRDQPDTQYFGPGTRLTVL.

This clonotype was recorded a few times. The CDR3 loop reads CASSLAEGLAGSYEQYF. The CDR3 DNA is TGCGCCAGCAGCTTGGCGGAGGGCCTAGCGGGTTCCTACGAGCAGTACTTC. This chain joins TRBV5-1 and TRBJ2-7; TRBD2 matches 8 bases. The CDR3 has 17 residues. V lost 0 bases, J lost 1 base, and 9 bases stayed unmatched. CDR1 is SGHRS and CDR2 is YFSETQ in the germline V gene.

V gene TRBV20-1 combines with J gene TRBJ2-7; TRBD2 matches at 8 bases. Germline V CDR1 and CDR2: DFQATT, SNEGSKA (reference sequence). This CDR3 is built from 18 residues. With 6 bases clipped from V and 0 bases from J, the junction kept 19 bases outside the gene matches. The CDR3 here is CSARFGLAGAPSSYEQYF. The CDR3 DNA reads TGCAGTGCGAGGTTTGGGCTAGCGGGTGCTCCTAGCTCCTACGAGCAGTACTTC.

This clonotype has more than one count but fewer than ten. This rearrangement joins TRBV7-9 to TRBJ2-7, with unresolved D. Germline loops: CDR1 SEHNR, CDR2 FQNEAQ (reference sequence). CDR3 size: 12 residues. The V and J ends lost 5 bases and 2 bases respectively, with 7 bases between them. CDR3 loop: CASSPPPYEQYF. In nucleotides, the CDR3 is TGTGCCAGCAGCCCACCCCCCTACGAGCAGTACTTC. The full variable domain, completed using reference TRBV7-9 and TRBJ2-7, is DTGVSQNPRHKITKRGQNVTFRCDPISEHNRLYWYRQTLGQGPEFLTYFQNEAQLEKSRLLSDRFSAERPKGSFSTLEIQRTEQGDSAMYLCASSPPPYEQYFGPGTRLTVT.

This clonotype was picked up a small number of times. Here the CDR3 reads CATSETSGSYEQYF. The CDR3 DNA is TGTGCCACCAGTGAGACTAGCGGGAGCTACGAGCAGTACTTC. This chain joins TRBV24-1 and TRBJ2-7, with 12 positions matching TRBD2. From germline, CDR1 is KGHDR and CDR2 SFDVKD. Trimming took 4 bases from V and 3 from J; bases not matched to a gene: 0. The CDR3 contains 14 residues.